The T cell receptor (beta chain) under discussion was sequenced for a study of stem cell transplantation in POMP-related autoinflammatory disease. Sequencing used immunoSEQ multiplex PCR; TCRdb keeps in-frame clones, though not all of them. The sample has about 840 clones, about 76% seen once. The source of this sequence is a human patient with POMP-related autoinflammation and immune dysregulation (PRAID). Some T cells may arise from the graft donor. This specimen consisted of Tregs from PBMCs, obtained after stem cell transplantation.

For the CDR3, the DNA is TGTGCCAGCAGCCTAGGGACTAGCGGGCTCTCCCTCTACGAGCAGTACTTC. Its translation: CASSLGTSGLSLYEQYF. The genes are TRBV4-2 and TRBJ2-7; 12 bases agree with TRBD2. Germline values: CDR1 LGHNA, CDR2 YNFKEQ. CDR3 length equals 17 residues. J was trimmed by 3 bases and V by 4 bases; bases with no gene match: 10.